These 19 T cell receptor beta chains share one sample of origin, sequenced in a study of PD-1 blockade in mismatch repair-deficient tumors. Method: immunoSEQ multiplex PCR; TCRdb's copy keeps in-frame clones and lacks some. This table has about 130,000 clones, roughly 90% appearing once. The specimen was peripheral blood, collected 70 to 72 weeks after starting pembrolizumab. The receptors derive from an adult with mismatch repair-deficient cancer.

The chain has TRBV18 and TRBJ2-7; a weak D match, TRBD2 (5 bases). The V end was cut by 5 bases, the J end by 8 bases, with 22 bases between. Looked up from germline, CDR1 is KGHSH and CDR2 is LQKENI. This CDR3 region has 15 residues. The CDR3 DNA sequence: TGTGCCAGCTCATCTCGGGTCGCCGTTCGGAGGCAGCAGTACTTC. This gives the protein CASSSRVAVRRQQYF.

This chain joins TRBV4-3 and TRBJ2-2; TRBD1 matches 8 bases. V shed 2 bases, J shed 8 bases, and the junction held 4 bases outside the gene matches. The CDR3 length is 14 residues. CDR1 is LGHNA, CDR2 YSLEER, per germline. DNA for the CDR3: TGCGCCAGCAGCCAATTCAGGGGGCCGGGGGAGCTGTTTTTT. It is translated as CASSQFRGPGELFF.

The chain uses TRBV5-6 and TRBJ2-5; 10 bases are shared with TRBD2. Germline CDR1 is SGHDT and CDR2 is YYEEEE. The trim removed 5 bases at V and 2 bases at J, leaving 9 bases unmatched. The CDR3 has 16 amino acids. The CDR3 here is CASSQTSGRTQETQYF. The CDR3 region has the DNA TGTGCCAGCAGTCAGACTAGCGGGCGGACACAAGAGACCCAGTACTTC.

This chain's CDR3 is CASSSDGSSYNEQFF. As DNA, the CDR3 is TGTGCCAGCAGCTCGGACGGGAGCTCCTACAATGAGCAGTTCTTC. J is TRBJ2-1 and V is TRBV7-6, with D perhaps TRBD2 (6 bases). The V and J ends lost 4 bases and 0 bases respectively, with 10 bases between them. Germline-derived CDR1 and CDR2 are SGHVS and FNYEAQ. The CDR3 contains 15 residues.

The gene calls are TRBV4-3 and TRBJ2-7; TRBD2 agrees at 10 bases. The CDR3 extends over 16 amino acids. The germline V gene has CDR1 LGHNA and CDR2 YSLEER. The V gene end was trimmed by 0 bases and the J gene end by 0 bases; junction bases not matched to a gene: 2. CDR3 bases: TGCGCCAGCAGCCAAGACGGGACTAGCGCCTCCTACGAGCAGTACTTC. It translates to CASSQDGTSASYEQYF.

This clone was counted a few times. CDR3 sequence: CASSDRLGNGYTF. DNA of the CDR3: TGTGCCAGCAGTGACCGCCTTGGGAATGGCTACACCTTC. The chain is built from TRBV6-1 and TRBJ1-2; the D is unclear. The ends were cut back, 3 bases at V and 6 bases at J, with 11 bases in the middle. The CDR3 sequence is 13 residues long. Germline V lookup: CDR1 MNHNS, CDR2 SASEGT.

CDR3 residues: CASSLGTMNTEAFF. CDR3 DNA: TGTGCCAGCAGTTTGGGGACAATGAACACTGAAGCTTTCTTT. The chain uses TRBV28 and TRBJ1-1, with D tentatively TRBD1 (6 bases). This CDR3 has 14 amino acids. V dropped 3 bases and J dropped 0 bases, with 8 bases sitting between them. Per the germline V gene, CDR1 is MDHEN and CDR2 is SYDVKM. Together with reference TRBV28 and TRBJ1-1, the CDR3 gives the full variable domain: DVKVTQSSRYLVKRTGEKVFLECVQDMDHENMFWYRQDPGLGLRLIYFSYDVKMKEKGDIPEGYSVSREKKERFSLILESASTNQTSMYLCASSLGTMNTEAFFGQGTRLTVV.

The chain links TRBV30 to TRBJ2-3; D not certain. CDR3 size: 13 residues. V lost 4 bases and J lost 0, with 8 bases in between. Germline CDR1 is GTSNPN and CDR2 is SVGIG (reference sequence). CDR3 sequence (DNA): TGTGCCTGGAACCTGGGGAGCACAGATACGCAGTATTTT. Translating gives CAWNLGSTDTQYF.

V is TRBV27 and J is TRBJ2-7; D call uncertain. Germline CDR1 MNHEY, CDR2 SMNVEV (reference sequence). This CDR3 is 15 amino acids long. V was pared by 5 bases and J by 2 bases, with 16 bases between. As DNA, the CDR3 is TGTGCCAGCAGTATCTCGTTATTTTTCGCCTACGAGCAGTACTTC. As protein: CASSISLFFAYEQYF.

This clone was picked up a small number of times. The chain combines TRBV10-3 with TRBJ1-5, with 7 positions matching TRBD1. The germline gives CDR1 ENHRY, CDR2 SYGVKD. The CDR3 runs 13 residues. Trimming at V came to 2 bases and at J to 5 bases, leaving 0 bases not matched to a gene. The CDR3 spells CAISETGDQPQHF. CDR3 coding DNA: TGTGCCATCAGTGAGACAGGGGATCAGCCCCAGCATTTT.

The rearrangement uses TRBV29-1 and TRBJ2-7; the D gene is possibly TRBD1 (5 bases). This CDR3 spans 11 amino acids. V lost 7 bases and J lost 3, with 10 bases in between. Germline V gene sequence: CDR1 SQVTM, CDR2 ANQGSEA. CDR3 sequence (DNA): TGCAGCGGAGGACACGACTACGAGCAGTACTTC. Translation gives CSGGHDYEQYF.

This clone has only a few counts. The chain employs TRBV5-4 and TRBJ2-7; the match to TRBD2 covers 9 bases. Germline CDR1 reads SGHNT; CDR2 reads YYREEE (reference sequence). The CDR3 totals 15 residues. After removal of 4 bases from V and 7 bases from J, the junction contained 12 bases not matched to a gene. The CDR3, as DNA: TGTGCCAGCAGCAACGAAGCGGGAGGAAGGGGAGAGCAGTACTTC. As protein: CASSNEAGGRGEQYF.

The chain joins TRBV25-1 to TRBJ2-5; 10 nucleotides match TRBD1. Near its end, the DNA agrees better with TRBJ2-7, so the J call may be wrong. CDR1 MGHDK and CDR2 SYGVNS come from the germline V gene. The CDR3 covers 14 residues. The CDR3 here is CASSQTGGRYEQYF. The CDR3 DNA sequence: TGTGCCAGCAGTCAGACAGGGGGCAGGTACGAGCAGTACTTC.

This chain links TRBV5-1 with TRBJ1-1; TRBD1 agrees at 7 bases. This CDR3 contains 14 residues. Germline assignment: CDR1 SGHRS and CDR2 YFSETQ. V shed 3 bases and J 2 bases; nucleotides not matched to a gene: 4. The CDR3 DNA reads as TGCGCCAGCAGCTGGGCAGGGGGAAACACTGAAGCTTTCTTT. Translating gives CASSWAGGNTEAFF.

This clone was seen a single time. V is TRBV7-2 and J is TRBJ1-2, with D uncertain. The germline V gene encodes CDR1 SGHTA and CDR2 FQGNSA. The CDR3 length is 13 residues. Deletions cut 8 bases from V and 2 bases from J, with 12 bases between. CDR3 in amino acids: CASVRSRNYGYTF. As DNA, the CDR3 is TGTGCCAGCGTTCGTTCCAGGAACTATGGCTACACCTTC.

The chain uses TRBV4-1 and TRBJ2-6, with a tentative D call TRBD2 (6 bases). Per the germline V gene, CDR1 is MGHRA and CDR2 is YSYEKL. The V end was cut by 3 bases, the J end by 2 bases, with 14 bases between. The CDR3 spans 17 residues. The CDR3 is CASSQRWRGAGANVLTF. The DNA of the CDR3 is TGCGCCAGCAGCCAGAGATGGCGGGGTGCTGGGGCCAACGTCCTGACTTTC.

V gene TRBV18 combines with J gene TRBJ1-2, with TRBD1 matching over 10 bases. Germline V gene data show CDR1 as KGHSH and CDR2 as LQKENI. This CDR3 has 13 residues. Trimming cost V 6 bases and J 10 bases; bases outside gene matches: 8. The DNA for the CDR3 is TGTGCCAGCTCCCAAGGCGGGACAGGGGACTACACCTTC. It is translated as CASSQGGTGDYTF.

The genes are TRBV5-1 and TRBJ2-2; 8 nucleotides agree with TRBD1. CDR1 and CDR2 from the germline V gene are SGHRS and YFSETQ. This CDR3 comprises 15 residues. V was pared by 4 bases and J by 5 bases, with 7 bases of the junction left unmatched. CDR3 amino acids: CASSLNYRGTGELFF. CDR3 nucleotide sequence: TGCGCCAGCAGCCTCAACTACAGGGGGACCGGGGAGCTGTTTTTT.

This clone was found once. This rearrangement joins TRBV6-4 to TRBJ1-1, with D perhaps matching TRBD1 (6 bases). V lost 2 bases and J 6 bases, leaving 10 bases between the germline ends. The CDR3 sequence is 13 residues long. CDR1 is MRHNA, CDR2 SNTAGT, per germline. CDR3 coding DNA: TGTGCCAGCAGTGACACAGACAGGTCTGAAGCTTTCTTT. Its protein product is CASSDTDRSEAFF.